This record concerns one T cell receptor beta chain sequence. As handled by the study authors: The authors estimated nucleated cell counts from reference gene primer amplification. Assay: immunoSEQ multiplex PCR; the TCRdb copy retains only in-frame clones and omits some. The V and J calls and the clone size are those of that table, but D and trimming were determined from the DNA. The sample includes about 51,000 clones, 70% to 90% of them seen just once. This entry is derived from a study of blood T cell repertoires in COVID-19. Study-wide background: Samples of COVID-19 (acute and convalescent) were obtained from the United States, Italy and Spain. Sample material is recorded as cDNA or gDNA derived from T cells, B-cell-depleted T cells, or PBMCs.

The germline V gene has CDR1 SGHDN and CDR2 FVKESK. The CDR3 covers 18 residues. The V and J ends lost 3 bases and 0 bases, in that order; junction bases with no gene match: 10. This sequence joins TRBV14 and TRBJ1-1; 10 bases agree with TRBD1. The TCR sequence derives from a man between 60 and 75 years old with acute or convalescent COVID-19. The sample consisted of peripheral blood. CDR3 nucleotides: TGTGCCAGCAGCCACCCTGAGGGGACAGGGGTTATGAACACTGAAGCTTTCTTT. It specifies CASSHPEGTGVMNTEAFF.